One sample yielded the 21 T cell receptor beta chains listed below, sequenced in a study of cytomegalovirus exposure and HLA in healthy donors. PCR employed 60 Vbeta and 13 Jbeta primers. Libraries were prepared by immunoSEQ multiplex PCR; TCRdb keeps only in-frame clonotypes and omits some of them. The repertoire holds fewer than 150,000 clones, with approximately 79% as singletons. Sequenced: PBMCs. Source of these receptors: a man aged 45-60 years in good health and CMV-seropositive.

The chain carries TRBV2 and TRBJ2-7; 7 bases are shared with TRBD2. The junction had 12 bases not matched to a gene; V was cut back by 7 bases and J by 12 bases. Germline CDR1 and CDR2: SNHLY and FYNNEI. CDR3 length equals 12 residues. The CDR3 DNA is TGTGCCAGCAAACCTAGCGGCCCGGTACGGTACTTC. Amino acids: CASKPSGPVRYF.

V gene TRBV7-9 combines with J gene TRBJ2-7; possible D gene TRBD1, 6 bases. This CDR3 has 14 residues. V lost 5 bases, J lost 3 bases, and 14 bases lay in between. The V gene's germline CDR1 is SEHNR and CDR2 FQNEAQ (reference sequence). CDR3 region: CASSHRTENYEQYF. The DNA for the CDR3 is TGTGCCAGCAGCCACCGGACAGAAAACTACGAGCAGTACTTC.

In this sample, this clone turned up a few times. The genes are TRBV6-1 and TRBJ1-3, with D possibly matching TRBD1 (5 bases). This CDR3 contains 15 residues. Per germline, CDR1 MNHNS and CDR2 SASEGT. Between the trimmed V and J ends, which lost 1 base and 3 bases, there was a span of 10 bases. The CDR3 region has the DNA TGTGCCAGCAGTGAAGGTGTGGGGCGTGGAAACACCATATATTTT. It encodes CASSEGVGRGNTIYF.

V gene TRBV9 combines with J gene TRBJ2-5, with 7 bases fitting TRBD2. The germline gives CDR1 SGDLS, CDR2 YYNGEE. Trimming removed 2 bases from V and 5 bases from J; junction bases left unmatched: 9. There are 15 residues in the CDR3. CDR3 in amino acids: CASSVGGGSGETQYF. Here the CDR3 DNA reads TGTGCCAGCAGCGTTGGGGGAGGGTCTGGGGAGACCCAGTACTTC.

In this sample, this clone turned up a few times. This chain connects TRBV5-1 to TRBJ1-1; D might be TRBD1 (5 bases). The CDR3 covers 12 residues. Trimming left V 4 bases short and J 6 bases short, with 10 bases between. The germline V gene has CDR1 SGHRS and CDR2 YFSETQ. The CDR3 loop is CASSLQASEAFF. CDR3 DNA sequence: TGCGCCAGCAGCCTACAGGCCTCTGAAGCTTTCTTT.

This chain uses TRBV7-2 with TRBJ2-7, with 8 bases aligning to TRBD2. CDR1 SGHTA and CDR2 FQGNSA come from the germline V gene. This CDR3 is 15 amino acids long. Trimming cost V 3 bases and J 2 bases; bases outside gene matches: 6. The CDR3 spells CASSFEGGGTYEQYF. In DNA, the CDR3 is TGTGCCAGCAGCTTCGAGGGCGGGGGGACCTACGAGCAGTACTTC.

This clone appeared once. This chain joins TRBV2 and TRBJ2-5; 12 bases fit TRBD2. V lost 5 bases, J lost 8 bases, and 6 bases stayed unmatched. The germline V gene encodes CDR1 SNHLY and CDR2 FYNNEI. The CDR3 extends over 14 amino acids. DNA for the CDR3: TGTGCCAGCAGTAGAACTAGCGGGGGGCAAACCCAGTACTTC. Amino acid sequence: CASSRTSGGQTQYF. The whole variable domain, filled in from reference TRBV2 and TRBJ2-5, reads EPEVTQTPSHQVTQMGQEVILRCVPISNHLYFYWYRQILGQKVEFLVSFYNNEISEKSEIFDDQFSVERPDGSNFTLKIRSTKLEDSAMYFCASSRTSGGQTQYFGPGTRLLVL.

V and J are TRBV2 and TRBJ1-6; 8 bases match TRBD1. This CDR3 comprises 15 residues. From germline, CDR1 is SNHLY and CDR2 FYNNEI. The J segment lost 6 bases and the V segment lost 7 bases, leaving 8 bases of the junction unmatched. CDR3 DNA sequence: TGTGCCAGCAACTTCCAGGGGGCGGTTAATTCACCCCTCCACTTT. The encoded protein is CASNFQGAVNSPLHF.

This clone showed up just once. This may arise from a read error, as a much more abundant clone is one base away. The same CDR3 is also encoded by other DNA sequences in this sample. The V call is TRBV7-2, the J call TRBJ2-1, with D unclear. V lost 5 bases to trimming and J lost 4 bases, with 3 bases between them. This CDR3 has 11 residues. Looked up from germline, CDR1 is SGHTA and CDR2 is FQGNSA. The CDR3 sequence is CASSIYNEQFF. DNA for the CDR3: TGTGCCAGCAGCATATACAATGAGCAGTTCTTC.

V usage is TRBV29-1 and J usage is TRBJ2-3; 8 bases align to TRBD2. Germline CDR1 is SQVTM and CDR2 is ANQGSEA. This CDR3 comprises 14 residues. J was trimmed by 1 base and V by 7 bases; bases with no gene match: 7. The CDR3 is CSAQRGTRTDTQYF. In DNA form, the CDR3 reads TGCAGCGCTCAGCGGGGGACCCGCACAGATACGCAGTATTTT.

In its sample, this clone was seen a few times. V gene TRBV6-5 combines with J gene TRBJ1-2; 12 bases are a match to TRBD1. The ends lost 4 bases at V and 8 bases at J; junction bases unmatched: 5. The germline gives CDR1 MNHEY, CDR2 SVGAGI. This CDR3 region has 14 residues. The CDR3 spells CASSSWDRGPGYTF. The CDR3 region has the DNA TGTGCCAGCAGTTCCTGGGACAGGGGGCCGGGCTACACCTTC.

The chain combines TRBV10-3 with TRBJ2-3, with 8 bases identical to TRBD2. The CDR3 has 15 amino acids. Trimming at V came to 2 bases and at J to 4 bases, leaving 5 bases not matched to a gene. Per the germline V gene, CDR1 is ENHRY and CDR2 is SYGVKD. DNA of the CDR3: TGTGCCATCAGTGAGGGGCGGGAGGTTCCAGATACGCAGTATTTT. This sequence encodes CAISEGREVPDTQYF.

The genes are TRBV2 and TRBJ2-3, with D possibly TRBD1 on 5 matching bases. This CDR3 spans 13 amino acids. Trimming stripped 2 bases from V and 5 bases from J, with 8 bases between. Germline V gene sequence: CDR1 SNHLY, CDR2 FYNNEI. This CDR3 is CASSETREDTQYF. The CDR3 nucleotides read TGTGCCAGCAGTGAAACCAGGGAAGATACGCAGTATTTT.

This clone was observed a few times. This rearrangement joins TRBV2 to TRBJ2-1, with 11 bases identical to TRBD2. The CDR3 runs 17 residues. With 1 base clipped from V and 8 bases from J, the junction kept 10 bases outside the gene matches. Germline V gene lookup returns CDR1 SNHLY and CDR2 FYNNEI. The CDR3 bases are TGTGCCAGCAGTGAAGGTTTAGCGGGAGGGCCAATCGATGAGCAGTTCTTC. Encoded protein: CASSEGLAGGPIDEQFF.

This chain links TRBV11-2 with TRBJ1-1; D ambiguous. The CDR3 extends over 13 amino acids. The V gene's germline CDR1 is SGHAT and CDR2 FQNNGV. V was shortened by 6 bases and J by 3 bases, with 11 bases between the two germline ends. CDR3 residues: CASSSSGYTEAFF. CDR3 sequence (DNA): TGTGCCAGCAGTTCATCCGGGTACACTGAAGCTTTCTTT.

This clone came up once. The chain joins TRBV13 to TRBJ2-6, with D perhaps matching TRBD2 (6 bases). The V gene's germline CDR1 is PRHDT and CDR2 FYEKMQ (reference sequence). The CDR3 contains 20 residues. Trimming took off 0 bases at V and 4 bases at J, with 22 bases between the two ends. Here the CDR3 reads CASSLGLGRSPGGGANVLTF. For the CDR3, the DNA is TGTGCCAGCAGCTTAGGCCTCGGACGGTCCCCCGGGGGAGGGGCCAACGTCCTGACTTTC. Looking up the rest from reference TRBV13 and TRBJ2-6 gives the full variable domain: AAGVIQSPRHLIKEKRETATLKCYPIPRHDTVYWYQQGPGQDPQFLISFYEKMQSDKGSIPDRFSAQQFSDYHSELNMSSLELGDSALYFCASSLGLGRSPGGGANVLTFGAGSRLTVL.

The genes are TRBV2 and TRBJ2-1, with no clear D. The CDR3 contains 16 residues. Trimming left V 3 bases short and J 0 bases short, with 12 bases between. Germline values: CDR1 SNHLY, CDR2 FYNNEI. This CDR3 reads CASSESTPSSYNEQFF. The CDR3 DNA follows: TGTGCCAGCAGTGAGTCCACTCCGAGCTCCTACAATGAGCAGTTCTTC. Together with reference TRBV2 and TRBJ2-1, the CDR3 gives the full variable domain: EPEVTQTPSHQVTQMGQEVILRCVPISNHLYFYWYRQILGQKVEFLVSFYNNEISEKSEIFDDQFSVERPDGSNFTLKIRSTKLEDSAMYFCASSESTPSSYNEQFFGPGTRLTVL.

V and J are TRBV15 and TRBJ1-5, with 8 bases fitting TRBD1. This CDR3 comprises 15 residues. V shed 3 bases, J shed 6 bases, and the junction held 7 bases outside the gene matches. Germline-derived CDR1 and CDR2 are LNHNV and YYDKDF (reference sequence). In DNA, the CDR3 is TGTGCCACCAGCAGTGCAATCCAGGGGGCTCAGCCCCAGCATTTT. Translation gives CATSSAIQGAQPQHF.

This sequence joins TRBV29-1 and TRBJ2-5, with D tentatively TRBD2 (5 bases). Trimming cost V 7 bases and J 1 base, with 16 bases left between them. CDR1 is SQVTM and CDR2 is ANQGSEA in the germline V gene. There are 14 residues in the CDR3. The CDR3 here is CSAPTRTSQETQYF. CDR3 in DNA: TGCAGCGCCCCAACGCGGACTTCCCAAGAGACCCAGTACTTC.

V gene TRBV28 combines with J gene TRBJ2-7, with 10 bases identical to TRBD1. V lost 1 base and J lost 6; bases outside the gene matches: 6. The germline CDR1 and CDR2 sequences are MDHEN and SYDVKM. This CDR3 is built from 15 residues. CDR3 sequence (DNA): TGTGCCAGCAGTTTATACCGGGACAGGGGAAGCGAGCAGTACTTC. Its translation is CASSLYRDRGSEQYF.

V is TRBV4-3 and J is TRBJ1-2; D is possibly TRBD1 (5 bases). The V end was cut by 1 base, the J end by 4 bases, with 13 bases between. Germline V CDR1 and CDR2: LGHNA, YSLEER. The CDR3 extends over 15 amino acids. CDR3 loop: CASSQGPGVGYGYTF. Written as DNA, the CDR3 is TGCGCCAGCAGCCAAGGACCGGGGGTCGGCTATGGCTACACCTTC.